This T cell receptor beta chain was sequenced in a study of a mutant IDH1 vaccine in newly diagnosed glioma. Study at large: Vaccinations, eight in total, occurred in weeks 1, 3, 5, 7, 11, 15, 19, 23. Patients got their first vaccination 4-6 weeks after radiotherapy alone, or with temozolomide cycles. Those enrolled had earlier been treated with radiotherapy, temozolomide, or both, mostly both. Whole-study results and caveats: Most patients, approximately 92%, showed vaccine-induced immune responses.

Produced via immunoSEQ multiplex PCR; TCRdb's table is partial and in-frame only. Seen here are roughly 130,000 clones, about four fifths observed once, and the top ten hold about 5.5%. This sample's time point: week 11, during vaccination. All doses held 300 ug of mutant IDH1 20-mer peptide, with topical imiquimod. This CDR3 region has 14 residues. The germline V gene encodes CDR1 MGHRA and CDR2 YSYEKL. Trimming pared 1 base from V and 3 bases from J, leaving 10 bases between. A remark on this clone: What it recognizes is unknown.

Sequencing was performed on PBMCs, taken from a glioma patient whose treatment included an IDH1 peptide vaccine. This sequence joins TRBV4-1 and TRBJ2-7, with D unclear. This clonotype was sampled from a man aged 40-49 years with glioma. The DNA for the CDR3 is TGCGCCAGCAGCCAAGCGAGCGAGATCTACGAGCAGTACTTC. Its protein product is CASSQASEIYEQYF.